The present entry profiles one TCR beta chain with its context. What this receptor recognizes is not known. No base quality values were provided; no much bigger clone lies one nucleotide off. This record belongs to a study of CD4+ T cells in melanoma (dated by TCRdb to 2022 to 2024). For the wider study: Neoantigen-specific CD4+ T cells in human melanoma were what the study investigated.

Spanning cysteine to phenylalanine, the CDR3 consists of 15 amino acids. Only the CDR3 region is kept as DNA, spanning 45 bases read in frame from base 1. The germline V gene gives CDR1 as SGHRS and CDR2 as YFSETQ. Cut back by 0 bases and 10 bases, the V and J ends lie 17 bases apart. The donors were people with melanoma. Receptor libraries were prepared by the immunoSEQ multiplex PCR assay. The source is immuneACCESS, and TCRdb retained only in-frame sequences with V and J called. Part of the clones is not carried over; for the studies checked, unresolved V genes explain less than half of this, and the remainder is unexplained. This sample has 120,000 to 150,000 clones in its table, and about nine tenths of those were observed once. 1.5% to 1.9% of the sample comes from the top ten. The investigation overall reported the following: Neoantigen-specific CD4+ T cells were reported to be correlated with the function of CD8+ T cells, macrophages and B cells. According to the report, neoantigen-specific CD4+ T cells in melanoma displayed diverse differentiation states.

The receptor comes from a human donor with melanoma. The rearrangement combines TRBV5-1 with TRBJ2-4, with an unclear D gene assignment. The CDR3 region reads CASSLVSVSPLIQYF. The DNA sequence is TGCGCCAGCAGCTTGGTTTCGGTCTCTCCCCTTATTCAGTACTTC.